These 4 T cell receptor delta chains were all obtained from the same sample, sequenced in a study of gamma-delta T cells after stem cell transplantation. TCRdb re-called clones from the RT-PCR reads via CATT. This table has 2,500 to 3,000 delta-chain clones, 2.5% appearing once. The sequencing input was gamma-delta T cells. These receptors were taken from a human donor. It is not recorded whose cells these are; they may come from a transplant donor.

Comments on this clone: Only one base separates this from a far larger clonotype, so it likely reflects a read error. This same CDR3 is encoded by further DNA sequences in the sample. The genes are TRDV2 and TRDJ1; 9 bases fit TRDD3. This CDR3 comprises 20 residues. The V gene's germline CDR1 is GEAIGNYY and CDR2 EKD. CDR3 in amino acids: CACDINTGGPWGIYTDKLIF. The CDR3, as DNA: TGTGCCTGTGACATCAATACTGGGGGACCCTGGGGCATATACACCGATAAACTCATTTTT.

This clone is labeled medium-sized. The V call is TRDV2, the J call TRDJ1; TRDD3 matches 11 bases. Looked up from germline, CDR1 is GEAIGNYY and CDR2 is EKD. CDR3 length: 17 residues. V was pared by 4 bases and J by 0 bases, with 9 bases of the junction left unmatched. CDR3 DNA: TGTGCCTGTGAGGGGCTGGGGGATACAGGGTACACCGATAAACTCATCTTT. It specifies CACEGLGDTGYTDKLIF.

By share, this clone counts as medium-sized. The CDR3, as DNA: TGTGCCTGTGATCCCTTACTGGGGGATACGCGGTTGAGGGGTAAACTCATCTTT. This encodes CACDPLLGDTRLRGKLIF. The genes are TRDV2 and TRDJ1; 13 bases agree with TRDD3. Germline lookup yields CDR1 GEAIGNYY and CDR2 EKD. CDR3 length: 18 residues. The J segment lost 7 bases and the V segment lost 4 bases, leaving 17 bases of the junction unmatched.

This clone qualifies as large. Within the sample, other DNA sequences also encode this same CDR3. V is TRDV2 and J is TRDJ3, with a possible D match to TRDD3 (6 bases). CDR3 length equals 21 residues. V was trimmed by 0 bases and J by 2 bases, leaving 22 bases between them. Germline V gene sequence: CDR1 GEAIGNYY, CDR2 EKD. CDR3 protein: CACDTAERGRDNPWDTRQMFF. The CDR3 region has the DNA TGTGCCTGTGACACCGCGGAGAGAGGGAGGGATAACCCCTGGGACACCCGACAGATGTTTTTC.